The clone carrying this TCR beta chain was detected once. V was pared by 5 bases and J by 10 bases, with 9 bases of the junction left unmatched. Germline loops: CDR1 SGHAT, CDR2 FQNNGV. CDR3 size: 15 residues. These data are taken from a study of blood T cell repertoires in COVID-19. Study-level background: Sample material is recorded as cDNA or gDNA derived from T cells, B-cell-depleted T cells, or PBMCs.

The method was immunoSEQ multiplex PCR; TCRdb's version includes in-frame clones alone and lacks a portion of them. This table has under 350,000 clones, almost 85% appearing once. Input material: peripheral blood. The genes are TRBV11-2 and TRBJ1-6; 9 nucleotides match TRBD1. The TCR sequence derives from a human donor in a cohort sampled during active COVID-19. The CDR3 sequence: CASSPGGQGRSPLHF. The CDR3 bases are TGTGCCAGCAGCCCAGGGGGACAGGGAAGATCACCCCTCCACTTT.